This T cell receptor beta chain stems from a study of blood T cell repertoires in COVID-19. Study-level background: The cDNA or gDNA used as material had been derived from T cells, B-cell-depleted T cells, or PBMCs.

Measured with immunoSEQ multiplex PCR; TCRdb has only the in-frame clones, and not every one. The profile shows about 250,000 clones, around 90% of them singletons. The CDR3 sequence is 15 residues long. Germline assignment: CDR1 MDHEN and CDR2 SYDVKM. V dropped 2 bases and J dropped 5; count of bases not matched to a gene: 4. Sequenced sample: peripheral blood. The clonotype originates from an elderly man with acute or convalescent COVID-19. The chain has TRBV28 and TRBJ2-5, with 11 bases matching TRBD1. DNA of the CDR3: TGTGCCAGCAGTTTACGTGGGACAGGGGGTGAGACCCAGTACTTC. Protein: CASSLRGTGGETQYF.